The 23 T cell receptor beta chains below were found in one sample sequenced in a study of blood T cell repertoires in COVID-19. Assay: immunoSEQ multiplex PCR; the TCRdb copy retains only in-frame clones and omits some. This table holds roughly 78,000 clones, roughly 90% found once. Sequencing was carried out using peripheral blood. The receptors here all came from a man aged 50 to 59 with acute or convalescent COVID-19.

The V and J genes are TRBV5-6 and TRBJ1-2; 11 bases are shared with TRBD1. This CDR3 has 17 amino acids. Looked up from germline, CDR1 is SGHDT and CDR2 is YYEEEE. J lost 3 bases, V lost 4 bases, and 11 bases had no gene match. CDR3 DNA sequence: TGTGCCAGCAGCCCCCGGGACAGGGGGAAGGAAGACTATGGCTACACCTTC. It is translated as CASSPRDRGKEDYGYTF.

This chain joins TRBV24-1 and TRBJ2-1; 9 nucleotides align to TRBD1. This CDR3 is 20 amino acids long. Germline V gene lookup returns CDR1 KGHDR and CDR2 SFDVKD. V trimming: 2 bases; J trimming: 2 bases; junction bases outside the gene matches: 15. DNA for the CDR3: TGTGCCACCAGTGATTCCCGGGACAGGGCATCCAAGGGGCCCTACAATGAGCAGTTCTTC. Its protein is CATSDSRDRASKGPYNEQFF.

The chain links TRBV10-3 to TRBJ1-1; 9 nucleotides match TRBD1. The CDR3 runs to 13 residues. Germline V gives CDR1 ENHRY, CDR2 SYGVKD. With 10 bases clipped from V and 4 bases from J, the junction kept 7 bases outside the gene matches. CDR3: CATTTGGFTEAFF. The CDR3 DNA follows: TGTGCCACCACGACAGGGGGTTTCACTGAAGCTTTCTTT.

CDR3 loop: CASSPDWSSSDTQYF. The CDR3 DNA reads as TGTGCCAGCAGCCCTGATTGGTCTAGCTCAGATACGCAGTATTTT. The V and J genes are TRBV5-4 and TRBJ2-3; D possibly corresponds to TRBD2 (5 bases). CDR3 length: 15 residues. The V end lost 4 bases, the J end lost 4 bases, and 16 bases lay between the germline ends. CDR1 and CDR2 (germline): SGHNT, YYREEE (reference sequence).

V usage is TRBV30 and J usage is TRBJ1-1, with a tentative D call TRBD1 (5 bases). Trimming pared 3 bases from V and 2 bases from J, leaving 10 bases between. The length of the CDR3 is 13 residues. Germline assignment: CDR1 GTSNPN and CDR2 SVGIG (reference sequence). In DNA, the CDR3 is TGTGCCTGGAGAACGGGGGAAAACACTGAAGCTTTCTTT. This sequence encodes CAWRTGENTEAFF.

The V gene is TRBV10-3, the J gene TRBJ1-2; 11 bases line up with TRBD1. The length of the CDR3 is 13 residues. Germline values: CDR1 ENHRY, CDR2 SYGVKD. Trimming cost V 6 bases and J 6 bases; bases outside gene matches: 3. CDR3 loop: CAIRRTGGDGYTF. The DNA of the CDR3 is TGTGCCATCAGAAGGACAGGGGGCGATGGCTACACCTTC.

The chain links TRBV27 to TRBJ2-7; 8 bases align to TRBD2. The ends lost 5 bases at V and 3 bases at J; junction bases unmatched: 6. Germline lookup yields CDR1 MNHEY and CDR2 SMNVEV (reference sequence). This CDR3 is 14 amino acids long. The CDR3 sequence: CASSPGLALYEQYF. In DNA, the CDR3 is TGTGCCAGCAGTCCCGGACTAGCCCTCTACGAGCAGTACTTC.

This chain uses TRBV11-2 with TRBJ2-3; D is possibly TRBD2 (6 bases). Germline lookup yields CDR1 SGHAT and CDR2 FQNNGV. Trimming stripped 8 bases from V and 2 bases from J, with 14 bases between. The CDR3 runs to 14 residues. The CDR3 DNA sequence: TGTGCCAGCGGTACGGAGGGGCTCACAGATACGCAGTATTTT. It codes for CASGTEGLTDTQYF.

DNA of the CDR3: TGTGCCAGCAGTACGACAGGGGAAATCTACAATGAGCAGTTCTTC. Its protein is CASSTTGEIYNEQFF. The chain is built from TRBV6-5 and TRBJ2-1, with 8 bases that match TRBD1. Germline V CDR1 and CDR2: MNHEY, SVGAGI. The CDR3 is 15 amino acids. After removal of 5 bases from V and 3 bases from J, the junction contained 6 bases not matched to a gene.

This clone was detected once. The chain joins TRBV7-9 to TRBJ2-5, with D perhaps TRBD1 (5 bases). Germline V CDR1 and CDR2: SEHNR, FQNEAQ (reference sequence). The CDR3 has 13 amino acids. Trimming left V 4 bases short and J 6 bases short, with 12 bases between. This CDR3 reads CASSSDMVKTQYF. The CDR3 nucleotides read TGTGCCAGCAGCTCGGACATGGTGAAGACCCAGTACTTC.

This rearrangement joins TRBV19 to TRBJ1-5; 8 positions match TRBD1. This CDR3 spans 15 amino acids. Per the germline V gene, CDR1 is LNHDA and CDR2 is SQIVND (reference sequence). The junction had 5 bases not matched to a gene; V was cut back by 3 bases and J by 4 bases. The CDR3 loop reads CASSISRQGNQPQHF. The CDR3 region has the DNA TGTGCCAGTAGTATCTCCCGACAGGGGAATCAGCCCCAGCATTTT.

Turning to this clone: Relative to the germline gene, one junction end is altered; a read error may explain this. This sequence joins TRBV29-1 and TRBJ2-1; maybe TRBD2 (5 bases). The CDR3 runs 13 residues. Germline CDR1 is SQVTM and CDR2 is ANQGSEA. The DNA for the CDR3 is TGCAGCCTTGAGGACGGGGCCTACAATGAGCAGTTCTTC. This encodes CSLEDGAYNEQFF.

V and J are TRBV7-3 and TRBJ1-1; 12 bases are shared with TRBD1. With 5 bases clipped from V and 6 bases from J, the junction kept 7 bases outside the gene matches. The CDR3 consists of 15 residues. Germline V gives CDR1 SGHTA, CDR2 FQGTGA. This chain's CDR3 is CASSAGTGGISEAFF. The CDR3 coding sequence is TGTGCCAGCAGCGCAGGGACAGGGGGCATCTCTGAAGCTTTCTTT.

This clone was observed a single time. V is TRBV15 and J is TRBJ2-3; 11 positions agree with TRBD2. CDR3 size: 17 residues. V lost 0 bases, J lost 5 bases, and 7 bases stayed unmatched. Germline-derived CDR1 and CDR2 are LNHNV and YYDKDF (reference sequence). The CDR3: CATSRDVAGGPEDTQYF. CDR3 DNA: TGTGCCACCAGCAGAGACGTAGCGGGGGGGCCAGAAGATACGCAGTATTTT. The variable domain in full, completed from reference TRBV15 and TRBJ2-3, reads DAMVIQNPRYQVTQFGKPVTLSCSQTLNHNVMYWYQQKSSQAPKLLFHYYDKDFNNEADTPDNFQSRRPNTSFCFLDIRSPGLGDTAMYLCATSRDVAGGPEDTQYFGPGTRLTVL.

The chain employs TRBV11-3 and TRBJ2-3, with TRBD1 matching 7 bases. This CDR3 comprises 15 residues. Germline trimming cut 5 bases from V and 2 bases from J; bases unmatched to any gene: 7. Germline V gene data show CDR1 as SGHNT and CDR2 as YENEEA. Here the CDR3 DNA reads TGTGCCAGCAGCACAGGGGATTTTGACACAGATACGCAGTATTTT. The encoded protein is CASSTGDFDTDTQYF.

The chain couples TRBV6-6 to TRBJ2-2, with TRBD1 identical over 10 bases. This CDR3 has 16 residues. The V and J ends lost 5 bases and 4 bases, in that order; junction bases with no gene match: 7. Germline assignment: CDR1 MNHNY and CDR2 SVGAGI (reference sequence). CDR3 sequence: CASSPNDRGLTGELFF. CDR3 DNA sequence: TGTGCCAGCAGTCCAAATGACAGGGGGCTCACCGGGGAGCTGTTTTTT.

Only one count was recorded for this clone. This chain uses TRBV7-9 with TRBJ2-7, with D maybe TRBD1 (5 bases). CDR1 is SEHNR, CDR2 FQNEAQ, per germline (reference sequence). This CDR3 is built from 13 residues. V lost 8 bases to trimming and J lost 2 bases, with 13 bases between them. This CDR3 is CASLGQGAYEQYF. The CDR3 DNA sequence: TGTGCCAGCCTCGGGCAGGGCGCCTACGAGCAGTACTTC.

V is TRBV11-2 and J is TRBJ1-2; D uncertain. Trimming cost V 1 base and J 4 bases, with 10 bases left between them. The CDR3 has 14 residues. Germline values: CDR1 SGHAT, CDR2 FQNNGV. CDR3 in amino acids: CASSLGEGFYGYTF. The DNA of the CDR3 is TGTGCCAGCAGCTTAGGGGAGGGATTCTATGGCTACACCTTC.

CDR3 loop: CASSQDPREQYF. The CDR3 DNA follows: TGCGCCAGCAGCCAAGATCCTCGCGAGCAGTACTTC. The chain employs TRBV4-1 and TRBJ2-7; no reliable D call. Germline V gene lookup returns CDR1 MGHRA and CDR2 YSYEKL. The CDR3 runs to 12 residues. V was shortened by 0 bases and J by 6 bases, with 6 bases between the two germline ends.

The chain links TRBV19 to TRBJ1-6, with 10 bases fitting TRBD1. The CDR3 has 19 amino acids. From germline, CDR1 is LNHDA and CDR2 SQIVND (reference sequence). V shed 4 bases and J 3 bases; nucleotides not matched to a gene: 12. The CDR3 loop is CASSTTGGSGSDYNSPLHF. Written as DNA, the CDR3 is TGTGCCAGTAGTACGACAGGGGGCTCCGGGAGTGACTATAATTCACCCCTCCACTTT.

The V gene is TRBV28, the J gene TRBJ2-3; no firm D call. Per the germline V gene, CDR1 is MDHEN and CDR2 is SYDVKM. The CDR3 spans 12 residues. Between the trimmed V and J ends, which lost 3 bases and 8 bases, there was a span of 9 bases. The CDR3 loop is CASSFVGSTQYF. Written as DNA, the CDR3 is TGTGCCAGCAGTTTTGTCGGTAGTACGCAGTATTTT.

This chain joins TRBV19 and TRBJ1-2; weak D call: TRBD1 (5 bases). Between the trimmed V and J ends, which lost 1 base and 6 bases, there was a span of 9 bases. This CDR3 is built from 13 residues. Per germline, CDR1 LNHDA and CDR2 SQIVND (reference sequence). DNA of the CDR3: TGTGCCAGTAGTATAGGTCCAGGGAATGGCTACACCTTC. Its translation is CASSIGPGNGYTF.

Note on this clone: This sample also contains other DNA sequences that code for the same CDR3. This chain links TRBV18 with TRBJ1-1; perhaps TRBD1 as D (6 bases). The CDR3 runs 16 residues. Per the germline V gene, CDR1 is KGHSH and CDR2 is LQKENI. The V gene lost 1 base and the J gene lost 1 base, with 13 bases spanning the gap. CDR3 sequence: CASSPRKTGTNTEAFF. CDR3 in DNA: TGTGCCAGCTCACCACGTAAGACAGGCACGAACACTGAAGCTTTCTTT.